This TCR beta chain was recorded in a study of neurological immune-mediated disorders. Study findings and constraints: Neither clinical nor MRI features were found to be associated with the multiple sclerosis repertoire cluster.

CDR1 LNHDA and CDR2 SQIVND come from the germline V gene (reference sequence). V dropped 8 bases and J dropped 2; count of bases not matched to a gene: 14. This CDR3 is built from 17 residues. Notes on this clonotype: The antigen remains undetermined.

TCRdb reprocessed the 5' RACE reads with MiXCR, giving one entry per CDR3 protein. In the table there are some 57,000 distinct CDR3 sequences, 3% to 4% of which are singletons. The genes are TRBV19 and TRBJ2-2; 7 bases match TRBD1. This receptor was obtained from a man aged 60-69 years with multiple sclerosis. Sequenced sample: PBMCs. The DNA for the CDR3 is TGTGCCAGTCGGAGAACCACCGGGACAGCAAACACCGGGGAGCTGTTTTTT. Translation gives CASRRTTGTANTGELFF.